This T cell receptor beta chain was identified during a study of blood T cell repertoires in COVID-19. Across the study: The study drew acute and convalescent COVID-19 samples from the United States, Italy and Spain. The cDNA or gDNA used as material had been derived from T cells, B-cell-depleted T cells, or PBMCs.

This clone was recorded only once. V lost 2 bases to trimming and J lost 2 bases, with 11 bases between them. The germline V gene encodes CDR1 SGHRS and CDR2 YFSETQ. This CDR3 comprises 16 residues. How the authors handled the data: Reference gene primer amplification gave estimated nucleated cell counts. This table comes from immunoSEQ multiplex PCR, and its TCRdb copy is limited to in-frame clones, with some not included. For V, J and clone size, that table is used; D and trimming come from the DNA. The sample has roughly 280,000 clones, about nine tenths seen once; the top ten hold 2% to 2.5%. V gene TRBV5-1 combines with J gene TRBJ2-6, with D unresolved. The sequenced sample was peripheral blood. The receptor's source is a man aged 50-60 years with acute or convalescent COVID-19. CDR3 sequence: CASSFPQVTGANVLTF. CDR3 nucleotide sequence: TGCGCCAGCAGCTTCCCCCAGGTTACTGGGGCCAACGTCCTGACTTTC. Using reference TRBV5-1 and TRBJ2-6 for the parts outside the CDR3, the full variable domain is KAGVTQTPRYLIKTRGQQVTLSCSPISGHRSVSWYQQTPGQGLQFLFEYFSETQRNKGNFPGRFSGRQFSNSRSEMNVSTLELGDSALYLCASSFPQVTGANVLTFGAGSRLTVL.